This T cell receptor (beta chain) came from a study of regulatory T cells in long-lasting Graves disease. Time point described: newly diagnosed GD, antithyroid drugs for less than 3 months. Scientists built the TCR library using RNA that was extracted from PBMCs. CDR3-region Arm-PCR and iRepertoire HTBI primers produced the TCR beta libraries. One entry per CDR3 protein, called by TCRdb with MiXCR from the multiplex PCR reads. Counted here are just over 600,000 distinct CDR3 sequences, approximately 15% occurring once; the ten biggest clones make up roughly 18%. This clonotype came up a few times. CDR3 length equals 16 residues. Germline V gene lookup returns CDR1 MNHEY and CDR2 SMNVEV (reference sequence). V lost 3 bases and J lost 2, with 16 bases in between. Separately, the same data were catalogued under a study of T cells in Graves' hyperthyroidism and ophthalmopathy. As reported in that work: Patients showing uncontrolled infection, other autoimmune disease, pregnancy or lactation were ineligible.

This receptor was identified in a woman aged 30 to 39 with Graves disease. The sequencing here drew on peripheral blood mononuclear cells (PBMCs), taken at new diagnosis, from a patient treated with antithyroid drugs. The gene calls are TRBV27 and TRBJ2-5; TRBD1 is a possible D gene (6 bases). CDR3 protein: CASSFIGGGNQETQYF. The CDR3 nucleotides read TGTGCCAGCAGTTTTATAGGGGGTGGGAATCAAGAGACCCAGTACTTC.